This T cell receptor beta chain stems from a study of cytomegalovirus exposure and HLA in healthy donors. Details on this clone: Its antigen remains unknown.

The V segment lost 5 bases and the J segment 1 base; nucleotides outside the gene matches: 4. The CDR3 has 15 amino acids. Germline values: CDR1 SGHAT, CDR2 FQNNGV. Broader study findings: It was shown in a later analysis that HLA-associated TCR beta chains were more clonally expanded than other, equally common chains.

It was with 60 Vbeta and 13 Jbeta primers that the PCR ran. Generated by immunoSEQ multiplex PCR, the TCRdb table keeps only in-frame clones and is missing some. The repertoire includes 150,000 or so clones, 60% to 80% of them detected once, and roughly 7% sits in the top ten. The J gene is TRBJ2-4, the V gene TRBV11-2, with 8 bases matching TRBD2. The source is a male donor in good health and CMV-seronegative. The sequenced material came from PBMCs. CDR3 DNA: TGTGCCAGCAGCCCGGGACTAGGGGCCAAAAACATTCAGTACTTC. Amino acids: CASSPGLGAKNIQYF.